This TCR beta chain was profiled in a study of control samples from healthy donors and cancer patients. Trimming removed 1 base from V and 5 bases from J; junction bases left unmatched: 15. The germline CDR1 and CDR2 sequences are SGHTA and FQGNSA. The CDR3 contains 18 residues. This clone was observed a single time. The data were produced by immunoSEQ multiplex PCR, yet TCRdb's version contains in-frame clones alone and is incomplete. The table has under 20,000 clones, about 89% seen once. This clonotype was obtained from a woman in her sixties or seventies with colorectal cancer. The rearrangement uses TRBV7-2 and TRBJ2-3; 7 bases align to TRBD1. Sequenced sample: PBMCs. CDR3 nucleotide sequence: TGTGCCAGCAGCTTAGTCGTGCTGGCAGGGGGTGCTCAAGATACGCAGTATTTT. Translating gives CASSLVVLAGGAQDTQYF.